Listed here are 16 T cell receptor beta chains from one sample, sequenced in a study of neoadjuvant anti-PD-1 for oral cavity cancer. Time point indicated: after neoadjuvant nivolumab, at surgical resection. The method was immunoSEQ multiplex PCR; TCRdb's version includes in-frame clones alone and lacks a portion of them. The sample shows 14,000 or so clones, 74% of them seen only once. Material: PBMCs, obtained after nivolumab (anti-PD-1) treatment. The receptors here all came from a person between 40 and 85 years old with oral cavity squamous cell carcinoma.

The CDR3 DNA sequence: TGTGCCAGCAGCTACTGGGGGGTAGGGAGCAATCAGCCCCAGCATTTT. Translated, it gives CASSYWGVGSNQPQHF. The chain joins TRBV7-9 to TRBJ1-5; D might be TRBD1 (5 bases). Trimming took off 4 bases at V and 1 base at J, with 14 bases between the two ends. This CDR3 contains 16 residues. Germline V lookup: CDR1 SEHNR, CDR2 FQNEAQ (reference sequence).

The J gene is TRBJ2-1, the V gene TRBV19, with a possible D match to TRBD1 (6 bases). Germline CDR1 LNHDA, CDR2 SQIVND (reference sequence). The CDR3 has 14 amino acids. Trimming removed 3 bases at V and 8 bases at J, with 14 bases between. As DNA, the CDR3 is TGTGCCAGTAGTATGGACAGTCTTGGCGATGAGCAGTTCTTC. Residues: CASSMDSLGDEQFF.

The chain couples TRBV5-1 to TRBJ2-1; the match to TRBD1 covers 7 bases. J lost 3 bases, V lost 4 bases, and 4 bases had no gene match. The CDR3 contains 14 residues. CDR1 is SGHRS and CDR2 is YFSETQ in the germline V gene. In DNA, the CDR3 is TGCGCCAGCAGCCGACAGGGCGGCTACAATGAGCAGTTCTTC. The encoded protein is CASSRQGGYNEQFF.

The rearrangement joins TRBV6-5 to TRBJ2-1; D uncertain. The CDR3 is made up of 13 amino acids. Trimming cost V 7 bases and J 6 bases, with 13 bases left between them. Per the germline V gene, CDR1 is MNHEY and CDR2 is SVGAGI. CDR3 protein: CASTKLSGNEQFF. CDR3 coding DNA: TGTGCCAGCACGAAGTTATCCGGCAATGAGCAGTTCTTC.

This chain links TRBV14 with TRBJ1-5; D not certain. Germline CDR1 SGHDN, CDR2 FVKESK. This CDR3 region has 13 residues. Trimming took off 0 bases at V and 4 bases at J, with 4 bases between the two ends. The CDR3 is CASSQEPNQPQHF. Here the CDR3 DNA reads TGTGCCAGCAGCCAAGAACCTAATCAGCCCCAGCATTTT. The complete variable domain, with remaining parts taken from reference TRBV14 and TRBJ1-5, reads EAGVTQFPSHSVIEKGQTVTLRCDPISGHDNLYWYRRVMGKEIKFLLHFVKESKQDESGMPNNRFLAERTGGTYSTLKVQPAELEDSGVYFCASSQEPNQPQHFGDGTRLSIL.

This clone was counted only a few times. The chain links TRBV15 to TRBJ1-1, with D maybe TRBD1 (5 bases). Deletions cut 4 bases from V and 1 base from J, with 10 bases between. The germline CDR1 and CDR2 sequences are LNHNV and YYDKDF (reference sequence). The CDR3 runs 14 residues. The CDR3: CATSTRQGNTEAFF. The CDR3 bases are TGTGCCACCAGCACTCGGCAGGGGAACACTGAAGCTTTCTTT.

V and J are TRBV28 and TRBJ1-5; D ambiguous. This CDR3 is 15 amino acids long. The V end lost 2 bases, the J end lost 3 bases, and 11 bases lay between the germline ends. The V gene's germline CDR1 is MDHEN and CDR2 SYDVKM. CDR3 sequence: CASSLQAGFNQPQHF. The CDR3 region has the DNA TGTGCCAGCAGTTTACAGGCGGGATTCAATCAGCCCCAGCATTTT.

The chain is built from TRBV28 and TRBJ1-4, with no clear D. The length of the CDR3 is 12 residues. Per the germline V gene, CDR1 is MDHEN and CDR2 is SYDVKM. V was trimmed by 6 bases and J by 13 bases, leaving 15 bases between them. The CDR3 region has the DNA TGTGCCAGCAGGCTGCGGTATGGGGTACTGTTTTTT. Protein product: CASRLRYGVLFF.

The V and J genes are TRBV2 and TRBJ1-2; 11 bases fit TRBD1. This CDR3 contains 14 residues. V dropped 6 bases and J dropped 4; count of bases not matched to a gene: 4. Germline loops: CDR1 SNHLY, CDR2 FYNNEI. CDR3 DNA sequence: TGTGCCAGCAGCTACGGGACAGGGGGCTATGGCTACACCTTC. Its protein is CASSYGTGGYGYTF.

V is TRBV10-3 and J is TRBJ1-3; D unclear. The germline CDR1 and CDR2 sequences are ENHRY and SYGVKD. V lost 3 bases and J 3 bases, leaving 15 bases between the germline ends. The CDR3 runs to 16 residues. DNA for the CDR3: TGTGCCATCAGTGAAAGGGTACTAAACGGTGGAAACACCATATATTTT. As protein: CAISERVLNGGNTIYF.

The J gene is TRBJ2-7, the V gene TRBV6-5; TRBD2 matches at 9 bases. The CDR3 has 14 residues. V shed 2 bases, J shed 3 bases, and the junction held 2 bases outside the gene matches. CDR1 and CDR2 (germline): MNHEY, SVGAGI. This CDR3 reads CASSYLRGGYEQYF. The CDR3, as DNA: TGTGCCAGCAGTTACCTGCGGGGGGGCTACGAGCAGTACTTC.

The chain carries TRBV11-2 and TRBJ2-1; 9 positions match TRBD2. V gave up 2 bases and J gave up 7 bases; unmatched junction bases: 6. This CDR3 contains 15 residues. CDR1 is SGHAT, CDR2 FQNNGV, per germline. The CDR3 reads CASSLSLAGRNEQFF. In DNA form, the CDR3 reads TGTGCCAGCAGCTTATCTCTAGCGGGACGAAATGAGCAGTTCTTC.

V is TRBV5-1 and J is TRBJ2-5; possible D gene TRBD2, 6 bases. The CDR3 totals 15 residues. V lost 0 bases, J lost 5 bases, and 14 bases lay in between. CDR1 SGHRS and CDR2 YFSETQ come from the germline V gene. The DNA for the CDR3 is TGCGCCAGCAGCTTGGCGGGTCGAAGCGGGGAGACCCAGTACTTC. Translated, it gives CASSLAGRSGETQYF.

The chain is built from TRBV6-6 and TRBJ2-7; the D call may be TRBD1 or TRBD2 (5 bases each). The CDR3 runs 15 residues. Trimming shortened V by 4 bases and J by 0 bases, and 13 bases separated the two germline ends. Germline lookup yields CDR1 MNHNY and CDR2 SVGAGI (reference sequence). CDR3 DNA sequence: TGTGCCAGCAGTTTCGGGACGGCGAACTCCTACGAGCAGTACTTC. Translating gives CASSFGTANSYEQYF.

A single count supports this clone. The rearrangement links TRBV5-4 to TRBJ2-7, with D possibly matching TRBD2 (6 bases). Germline V CDR1 and CDR2: SGHNT, YYREEE (reference sequence). There are 15 residues in the CDR3. V lost 0 bases to trimming and J lost 3 bases, with 13 bases between them. The CDR3 DNA reads TGTGCCAGCAGCTTGGGGGGGACTGGGGGCTACGAGCAGTACTTC. Protein sequence: CASSLGGTGGYEQYF.

The chain carries TRBV2 and TRBJ2-5, with TRBD1 identical over 7 bases. Trimming at V came to 6 bases and at J to 5 bases, leaving 6 bases not matched to a gene. Germline CDR1 reads SNHLY; CDR2 reads FYNNEI. CDR3 length equals 13 residues. As DNA, the CDR3 is TGTGCCAGCAGACCACTAGGGGGCGAGACCCAGTACTTC. Amino acid sequence: CASRPLGGETQYF. The whole variable domain, remainder taken from reference TRBV2 and TRBJ2-5, is EPEVTQTPSHQVTQMGQEVILRCVPISNHLYFYWYRQILGQKVEFLVSFYNNEISEKSEIFDDQFSVERPDGSNFTLKIRSTKLEDSAMYFCASRPLGGETQYFGPGTRLLVL.